This T cell receptor beta chain was obtained from a study of T-cell memory formation after mild COVID-19. As concerns this clonotype: The antigen is undetermined.

There are 14 residues in the CDR3. V was clipped by 1 base and J by 6 bases, with 13 bases between them. Germline V gene lookup returns CDR1 DFQATT and CDR2 SNEGSKA (reference sequence). Study conclusions and caveats: Prior to infection, memory already included some responding clones, suggesting cross-reactive memory joined.

5'RACE with constant-segment primers yielded barcoded, UMI-tagged TCR alpha and TCR beta cDNA libraries. TCRdb fed the 5' RACE reads into MiXCR, producing one record per CDR3 protein. The sample has a few hundred thousand distinct CDR3 sequences, more than 13% seen once. Material for sequencing was PBMCs or a T cell subset sorted from them (not recorded which). The genes are TRBV20-1 and TRBJ1-5; no clear D gene. The receptor comes from a man between 18 and 29 years old who had mild COVID-19 (a few samples of this study predate the infection). Cell type and time point are not known. For the CDR3, the DNA is TGCAGTGCTAGAGTGTCGGGTCGCAGTCAGCCCCAGCATTTT. Translated: CSARVSGRSQPQHF.